This TCR beta chain appears in the sequencing data of a study of cytomegalovirus exposure and HLA in healthy donors. On this clone itself: Its antigen is unidentified.

Profiled with immunoSEQ multiplex PCR; TCRdb holds only in-frame clones, not every one. Found here are 250,000 to 400,000 clones, 70% to 90% of them singletons; the top ten hold around 0.96%. With 0 bases clipped from V and 1 base from J, the junction kept 2 bases outside the gene matches. The CDR3 loop spans 15 amino acids. Germline CDR1 is MNHEY and CDR2 is SMNVEV (reference sequence). Regarding the study as a whole: The study listed around 150 cytomegalovirus-associated TCR beta chains.

Sequenced: PBMCs. This sequence was found in a man aged 30-40 years in good health and CMV-seronegative. V gene TRBV27 combines with J gene TRBJ2-7; 8 bases are a match to TRBD2. The CDR3 DNA reads TGTGCCAGCAGTTTATCTAGCGGGGAATCCTACGAGCAGTACTTC. Translation gives CASSLSSGESYEQYF.